What follows are 10 T cell receptor beta chains derived from one specimen sequenced in a study of shared clonotypes between healthy human individuals. Terminally differentiated effector memory CD45RA+ cells were excluded by CCR7 positive selection of CD45RO-negative cells. Assay: immunoSEQ multiplex PCR; the TCRdb copy retains only in-frame clones and omits some. The table includes hundreds of thousands of clones, 90% to 97% detected once. Material: naive CD8+ T cells sorted from blood. These TCRs come from a woman in her twenties or thirties in good health.

The chain recombines TRBV29-1 with TRBJ2-7, with D perhaps matching TRBD2 (7 bases). The germline V gene encodes CDR1 SQVTM and CDR2 ANQGSEA. V was clipped by 3 bases and J by 5 bases, with 14 bases between them. The CDR3 runs 13 residues. This chain's CDR3 is CSVDEGEGHEQYF. The CDR3 DNA sequence: TGCAGCGTTGATGAGGGGGAGGGGCACGAGCAGTACTTC.

The chain combines TRBV6-1 with TRBJ1-1; D possibly corresponds to TRBD1 (5 bases). The V end lost 2 bases, the J end lost 0 bases, and 13 bases lay between the germline ends. The CDR3 is 16 amino acids. Germline V CDR1 and CDR2: MNHNS, SASEGT. DNA for the CDR3: TGTGCCAGCAGTGAAAGGTTCTGGGGGGTGAACACTGAAGCTTTCTTT. Amino acid sequence: CASSERFWGVNTEAFF.

Comments on this clone: Other DNA sequences in the sample encode the same CDR3. The V call is TRBV27, the J call TRBJ2-7; 8 positions agree with TRBD2. The J segment lost 4 bases and the V segment lost 3 bases, leaving 2 bases of the junction unmatched. CDR1 MNHEY and CDR2 SMNVEV come from the germline V gene (reference sequence). The CDR3 is 13 residues long. CDR3 coding DNA: TGTGCCAGCAGTTTCGCTAGCGGGTACGAGCAGTACTTC. Translation gives CASSFASGYEQYF.

This chain uses TRBV5-8 with TRBJ2-1, with a possible D match to TRBD2 (6 bases). Germline V gives CDR1 SGHTS, CDR2 YDEGEE. The CDR3 runs 15 residues. Deletions cut 0 bases from V and 0 bases from J, with 7 bases between. CDR3 nucleotides: TGTGCCAGCAGCTTGGGGACTACCTCCTACAATGAGCAGTTCTTC. This encodes CASSLGTTSYNEQFF.

The chain employs TRBV19 and TRBJ1-2; D not certain. Germline values: CDR1 LNHDA, CDR2 SQIVND (reference sequence). Trimming left V 9 bases short and J 0 bases short, with 20 bases between. This CDR3 is 16 amino acids long. The CDR3 region is CASHTARLQANYGYTF. DNA of the CDR3: TGTGCCAGCCACACTGCCCGACTCCAAGCTAACTATGGCTACACCTTC.

This chain uses TRBV7-9 with TRBJ2-1; the D is unclear. CDR1 SEHNR and CDR2 FQNEAQ come from the germline V gene (reference sequence). There are 12 residues in the CDR3. V was trimmed by 5 bases and J by 8 bases, leaving 10 bases between them. CDR3 in DNA: TGTGCCAGCAGCCGTCGGGCTGATGAGCAGTTCTTC. Translation gives CASSRRADEQFF.

On this clone: This sample also contains other DNA sequences that code for the same CDR3. V gene TRBV27 combines with J gene TRBJ2-3; 15 bases fit TRBD2. This CDR3 comprises 15 residues. Germline values: CDR1 MNHEY, CDR2 SMNVEV (reference sequence). The V and J ends lost 4 bases and 6 bases, in that order; junction bases with no gene match: 2. Here the CDR3 DNA reads TGTGCCAGCAGTTCTGGGACTAGCGGGAGGGATACGCAGTATTTT. Translating it yields CASSSGTSGRDTQYF.

This chain connects TRBV2 to TRBJ2-6, with D perhaps TRBD1 or TRBD2 (5 bases each). Germline loops: CDR1 SNHLY, CDR2 FYNNEI. This CDR3 is 18 amino acids long. V was shortened by 3 bases and J by 0 bases, with 15 bases between the two germline ends. Here the CDR3 reads CASSDGTETYSGANVLTF. The CDR3 region has the DNA TGTGCCAGCAGTGACGGGACGGAAACATACTCTGGGGCCAACGTCCTGACTTTC. Supplemented by reference TRBV2 and TRBJ2-6, the full variable domain reads EPEVTQTPSHQVTQMGQEVILRCVPISNHLYFYWYRQILGQKVEFLVSFYNNEISEKSEIFDDQFSVERPDGSNFTLKIRSTKLEDSAMYFCASSDGTETYSGANVLTFGAGSRLTVL.

This clone is a singleton in its sample. The J gene is TRBJ2-7, the V gene TRBV7-9, with a possible D match to TRBD1 (6 bases). The CDR3 contains 16 residues. The germline CDR1 and CDR2 sequences are SEHNR and FQNEAQ (reference sequence). Trimming removed 2 bases from V and 3 bases from J, with 17 bases in between. The CDR3 reads CASSLPRDTSIYEQYF. Here the CDR3 DNA reads TGTGCCAGCAGCTTACCCCGGGACACCTCAATCTACGAGCAGTACTTC. The full variable domain, with the rest looked up from reference TRBV7-9 and TRBJ2-7, is DTGVSQNPRHKITKRGQNVTFRCDPISEHNRLYWYRQTLGQGPEFLTYFQNEAQLEKSRLLSDRFSAERPKGSFSTLEIQRTEQGDSAMYLCASSLPRDTSIYEQYFGPGTRLTVT.

The J gene is TRBJ1-1, the V gene TRBV2; unclear D gene. This CDR3 spans 11 amino acids. Germline V gene sequence: CDR1 SNHLY, CDR2 FYNNEI. The CDR3 bases are TGTGGCAAAGAGAGGAACACTGAAGCTTTCTTT. Protein sequence: CGKERNTEAFF. Full variable domain (missing parts from reference TRBV2 and TRBJ1-1): EPEVTQTPSHQVTQMGQEVILRCVPISNHLYFYWYRQILGQKVEFLVSFYNNEISEKSEIFDDQFSVERPDGSNFTLKIRSTKLEDSAMYFCGKERNTEAFFGQGTRLTVV.